This T cell receptor beta chain comes out of a study of control samples from healthy donors and cancer patients (dated by TCRdb to the early 2020s). V is pruned by 11 bases and J by 8 bases, leaving 11 bases of the junction without a gene match. The germline V gene (reference sequence) provides CDR1 LNHDA and CDR2 SQIVND. The CDR3 numbers 13 residues from cysteine through phenylalanine. Of the read, only the CDR3 DNA is kept; its 39 bases are in frame from base 1. As regards this clone: The specificity of this receptor is unknown. Base quality data are lacking; no much larger clone is found one base away.

Library construction relied on the immunoSEQ multiplex PCR assay. TCRdb provides this immuneACCESS table in a form limited to in-frame rearrangements. Some clones are lacking; in checked studies, under half of them reflect an unresolved V gene, and why the rest are absent is not known. The sample table lists 35,000 to 55,000 clones, around 70% of them with a count of one. The ten largest make up 15% to 20% of the sample. The chain employs TRBV19 and TRBJ2-1; TRBD1 agrees with 8 junctional bases. The sequence was collected from a male donor with melanoma. Sample: formalin-fixed, paraffin-embedded tissue. CDR3 protein: CASGGLGGDEQFF. The DNA reads as follows: TGTGCCTCAGGGGGCTTAGGGGGCGATGAGCAGTTCTTC.